This T cell receptor beta chain appears in the sequencing data of a study of preoperative IRX-2 immunotherapy in early breast cancer. Using immunoSEQ multiplex PCR, the repertoire was profiled, and TCRdb retains in-frame clones only, with some absent. This table has around 62,000 clones, around 94% appearing once. The treatment was: preoperative locoregional IRX-2 cytokine immunotherapy. Preoperative locoregional IRX-2 cytokine immunotherapy was tested in the phase Ib source study. This CDR3 is 14 amino acids long. V was clipped by 2 bases and J by 7 bases; unmatched bases: 5. Germline lookup yields CDR1 LNHNV and CDR2 YYDKDF (reference sequence).

The chain couples TRBV15 to TRBJ2-1, with 7 bases fitting TRBD1. The sequence came from a human donor with breast cancer. This specimen was collected from a patient treated with IRX-2 immunotherapy. The chain's CDR3 is CATSRKYRGNEQFF. The CDR3 DNA is TGTGCCACCAGCAGAAAATACAGGGGTAATGAGCAGTTCTTC.